Presented here are 10 T cell receptor beta chains from one specimen sequenced in a study of response to subunit inactivated influenza vaccine. From the RT-PCR reads, TCRdb called clonotypes with MiXCR, one entry per CDR3 protein. The table lists about 570,000 distinct CDR3 sequences, about 11% of them singletons. This same sample was also part of a study on T cells expressing NK-cell markers. As reported in that work: With UMIs, 5'RACE template switching was used to make TCR beta cDNA.

This sample comprised PBMCs from blood, obtained on the day of vaccination. These receptors all stem from a man over 45 who received an inactivated influenza vaccine.

The chain carries TRBV10-3 and TRBJ2-3, with 8 nucleotides matching TRBD2. This CDR3 has 14 residues. With V trimmed by 10 bases and J by 2 bases, 8 bases remained unmatched. Germline loops: CDR1 ENHRY, CDR2 SYGVKD. This chain's CDR3 is CATRAGASTDTQYF. CDR3 nucleotide sequence: TGTGCCACCCGAGCGGGAGCCTCCACAGATACGCAGTATTTT.

This clonotype showed up just a few times. The rearrangement joins TRBV5-1 to TRBJ1-5, with TRBD1 identical over 8 bases. The germline V gene has CDR1 SGHRS and CDR2 YFSETQ. This CDR3 is built from 14 residues. J was trimmed by 5 bases and V by 4 bases; bases with no gene match: 5. The DNA of the CDR3 is TGCGCCAGCAGCCCGGACAGGGTTGATCAGCCCCAGCATTTT. Translating gives CASSPDRVDQPQHF.

There are a few counts of this clonotype. The chain links TRBV3-1 to TRBJ1-1; a possible D gene is TRBD1 (5 bases). Trimming took off 6 bases at V and 2 bases at J, with 13 bases between the two ends. The germline V gene encodes CDR1 LGHDT and CDR2 YNNKEL (reference sequence). The CDR3 is 14 amino acids. The CDR3 sequence: CASSPPGVNTEAFF. CDR3 nucleotides: TGTGCCAGCAGTCCCCCGGGGGTAAACACTGAAGCTTTCTTT. Based on the CDR3 plus reference TRBV3-1 and TRBJ1-1, the full variable domain is DTAVSQTPKYLVTQMGNDKSIKCEQNLGHDTMYWYKQDSKKFLKIMFSYNNKELIINETVPNRFSPKSPDKAHLNLHINSLELGDSAVYFCASSPPGVNTEAFFGQGTRLTVV.

This clonotype was counted between two and nine times. The rearrangement joins TRBV3-1 to TRBJ2-5, with TRBD2 as a possible D gene (5 bases). The length of the CDR3 is 16 residues. The germline V and J ends were trimmed by 3 bases and 4 bases, with 18 bases remaining between them. CDR1 and CDR2 (germline): LGHDT, YNNKEL (reference sequence). The CDR3 sequence: CASSQGLALIGETQYF. Here the CDR3 DNA reads TGTGCCAGCAGCCAGGGATTAGCGCTGATCGGAGAGACCCAGTACTTC.

The V gene is TRBV28, the J gene TRBJ2-3, with 16 bases identical to TRBD2. This CDR3 is 18 amino acids long. The germline V gene has CDR1 MDHEN and CDR2 SYDVKM. Germline trimming cut 2 bases from V and 8 bases from J; bases unmatched to any gene: 10. The CDR3 is CASSLGTSGRAYRGTQYF. The CDR3 nucleotides read TGTGCCAGCAGTTTAGGGACTAGCGGGAGGGCCTATCGTGGTACGCAGTATTTT.

This clonotype was observed a handful of times. This CDR3 reads CASSIDPSGRGYEQYF. The CDR3 DNA is TGTGCCAGCAGTATCGATCCCTCAGGTCGTGGCTACGAGCAGTACTTC. V gene TRBV7-9 combines with J gene TRBJ2-7; D unresolved. CDR1 SEHNR and CDR2 FQNEAQ come from the germline V gene (reference sequence). CDR3 size: 16 residues. V was shortened by 6 bases and J by 3 bases, with 21 bases between the two germline ends.

V gene TRBV29-1 combines with J gene TRBJ2-7, with 15 positions matching TRBD2. The CDR3 loop spans 15 amino acids. With 4 bases clipped from V and 1 base from J, the junction kept 2 bases outside the gene matches. Germline CDR1 and CDR2: SQVTM and ANQGSEA. As DNA, the CDR3 is TGCAGCGTTGTTGGACTAGCGGGAGGGTCCTACGAGCAGTACTTC. As protein: CSVVGLAGGSYEQYF.

The gene calls are TRBV6-1 and TRBJ2-1; D tentatively reads TRBD1 or TRBD2 (6 bases each). Germline V gene data show CDR1 as MNHNS and CDR2 as SASEGT. The V gene lost 6 bases and the J gene lost 8 bases, with 14 bases spanning the gap. The CDR3 extends over 13 amino acids. The CDR3: CASSTEGGDEQFF. CDR3 nucleotides: TGTGCCAGCAGCACGGAGGGGGGAGATGAGCAGTTCTTC.

A few counts support this clonotype. The rearrangement uses TRBV6-2 or TRBV6-3 and TRBJ2-2, with 7 bases matching TRBD2. V was pared by 2 bases and J by 3 bases, with 9 bases of the junction left unmatched. Looked up from germline, CDR1 is MNHEY and CDR2 is SVGEGT. The CDR3 is made up of 17 amino acids. The CDR3 DNA is TGTGCCAGCAGTTACACCGGGACTAAAGCATACACCGGGGAGCTGTTTTTT. This encodes CASSYTGTKAYTGELFF.

This chain uses TRBV6-6 with TRBJ2-3; a possible D gene is TRBD2 (5 bases). The V gene's germline CDR1 is MNHNY and CDR2 SVGAGI (reference sequence). The ends were cut back, 6 bases at V and 0 bases at J, with 10 bases in the middle. This CDR3 is built from 14 residues. In DNA form, the CDR3 reads TGTGCCAGCAGACCCCCGGGGAGCACAGATACGCAGTATTTT. It codes for CASRPPGSTDTQYF.